This TCR beta chain was obtained from a study of T cell changes during pregnancy in multiple sclerosis. Assay: immunoSEQ multiplex PCR; the TCRdb copy retains only in-frame clones and omits some. The sample lists just under 80,000 clones; 90% to 95% were seen once. This clone was picked up one time. Germline V gene sequence: CDR1 MGHRA, CDR2 YSYEKL. CDR3 size: 16 residues. V was shortened by 0 bases and J by 4 bases, with 13 bases between the two germline ends. This chain joins TRBV4-1 and TRBJ2-1, with D maybe TRBD1 (6 bases). The origin of this receptor is a female donor with multiple sclerosis, enrolled in a pregnancy study. The material was peripheral blood, obtained in the first trimester of pregnancy. CDR3 nucleotide sequence: TGCGCCAGCAGCCAAGAGGTGGCAGGGGTATACAATGAGCAGTTCTTC. Translating it yields CASSQEVAGVYNEQFF.